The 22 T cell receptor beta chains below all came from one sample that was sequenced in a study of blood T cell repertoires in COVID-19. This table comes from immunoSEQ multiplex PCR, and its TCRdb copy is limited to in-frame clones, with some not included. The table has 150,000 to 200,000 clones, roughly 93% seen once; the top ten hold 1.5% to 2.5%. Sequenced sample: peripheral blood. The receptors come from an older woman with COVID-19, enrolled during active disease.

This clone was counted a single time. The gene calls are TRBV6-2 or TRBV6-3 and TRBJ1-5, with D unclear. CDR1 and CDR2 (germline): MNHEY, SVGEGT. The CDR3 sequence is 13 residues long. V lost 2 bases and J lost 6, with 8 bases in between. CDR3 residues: CASSYREIQPQHF. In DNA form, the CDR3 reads TGTGCCAGCAGTTACAGGGAGATTCAGCCCCAGCATTTT.

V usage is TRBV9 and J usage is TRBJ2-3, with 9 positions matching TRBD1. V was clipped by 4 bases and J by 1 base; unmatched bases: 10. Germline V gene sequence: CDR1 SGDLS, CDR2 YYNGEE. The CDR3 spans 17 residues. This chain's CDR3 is CASSNSGQGKGTDTQYF. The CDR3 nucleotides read TGTGCCAGCAGCAATTCGGGACAGGGAAAGGGCACAGATACGCAGTATTTT.

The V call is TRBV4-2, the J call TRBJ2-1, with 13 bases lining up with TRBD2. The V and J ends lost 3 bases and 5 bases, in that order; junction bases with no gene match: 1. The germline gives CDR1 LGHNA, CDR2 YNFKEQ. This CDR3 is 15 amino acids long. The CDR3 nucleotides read TGTGCCAGCAGCCAGGGGACTAGCGGGGACAATGAGCAGTTCTTC. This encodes CASSQGTSGDNEQFF.

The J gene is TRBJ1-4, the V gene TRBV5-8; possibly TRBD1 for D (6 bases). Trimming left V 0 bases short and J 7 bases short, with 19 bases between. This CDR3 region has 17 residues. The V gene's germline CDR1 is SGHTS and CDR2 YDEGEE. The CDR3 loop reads CASSLVRQVLTSEKLFF. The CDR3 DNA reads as TGTGCCAGCAGCTTGGTGCGACAGGTGCTTACCAGTGAAAAACTGTTTTTT.

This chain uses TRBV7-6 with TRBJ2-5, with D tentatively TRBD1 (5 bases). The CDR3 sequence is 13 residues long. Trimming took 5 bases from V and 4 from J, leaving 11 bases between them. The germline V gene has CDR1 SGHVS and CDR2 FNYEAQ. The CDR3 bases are TGTGCCAGCAGCCCCAGGGTTCGAGAGACCCAGTACTTC. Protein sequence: CASSPRVRETQYF.

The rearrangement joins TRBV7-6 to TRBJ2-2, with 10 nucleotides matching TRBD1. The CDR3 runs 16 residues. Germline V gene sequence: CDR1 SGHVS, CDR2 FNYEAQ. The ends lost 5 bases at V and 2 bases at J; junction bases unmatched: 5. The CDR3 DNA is TGTGCCAGCAGCCGATGGACAGGGGGAAACACCGGGGAGCTGTTTTTT. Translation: CASSRWTGGNTGELFF.

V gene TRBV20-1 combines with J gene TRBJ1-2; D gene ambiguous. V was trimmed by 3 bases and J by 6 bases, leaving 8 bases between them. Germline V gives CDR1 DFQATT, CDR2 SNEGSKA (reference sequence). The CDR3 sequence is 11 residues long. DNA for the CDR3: TGCAGTGCTAGTGACGGGGATGGCTACACCTTC. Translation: CSASDGDGYTF.

The CDR3 loop reads CASSPVLASYGYTF. CDR3 DNA: TGTGCCAGCAGCCCCGTTCTGGCCTCCTATGGCTACACCTTC. This rearrangement joins TRBV7-9 to TRBJ1-2, with D unclear. The V gene's germline CDR1 is SEHNR and CDR2 FQNEAQ (reference sequence). The V end lost 5 bases, the J end lost 4 bases, and 14 bases lay between the germline ends. CDR3 size: 14 residues.

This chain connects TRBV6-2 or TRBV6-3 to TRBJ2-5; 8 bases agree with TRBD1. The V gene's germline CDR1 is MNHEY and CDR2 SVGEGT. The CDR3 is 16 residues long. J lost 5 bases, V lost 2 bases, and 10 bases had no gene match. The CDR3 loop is CASSYEGQGADETQYF. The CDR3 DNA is TGTGCCAGCAGTTACGAAGGGCAGGGGGCGGATGAGACCCAGTACTTC.

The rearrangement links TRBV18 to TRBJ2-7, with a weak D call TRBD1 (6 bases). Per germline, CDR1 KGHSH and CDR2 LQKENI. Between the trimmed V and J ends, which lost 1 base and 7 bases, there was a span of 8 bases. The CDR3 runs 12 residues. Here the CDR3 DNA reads TGTGCCAGCTCACCACAAGACAGGGAGCAGTACTTC. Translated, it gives CASSPQDREQYF.

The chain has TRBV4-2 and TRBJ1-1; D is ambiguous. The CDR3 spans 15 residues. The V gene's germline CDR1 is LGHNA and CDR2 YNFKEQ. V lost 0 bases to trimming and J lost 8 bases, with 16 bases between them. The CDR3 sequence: CASSQDGQDTREAFF. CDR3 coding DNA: TGTGCCAGCAGCCAAGATGGGCAGGATACTAGGGAAGCTTTCTTT.

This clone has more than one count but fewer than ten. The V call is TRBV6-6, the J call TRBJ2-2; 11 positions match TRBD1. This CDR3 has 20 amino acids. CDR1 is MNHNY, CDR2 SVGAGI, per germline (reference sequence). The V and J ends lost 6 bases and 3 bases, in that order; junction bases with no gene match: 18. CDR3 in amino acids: CASSRALNHRDRGDTGELFF. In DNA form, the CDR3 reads TGTGCCAGCAGCCGCGCCTTAAATCACCGGGACAGGGGGGACACCGGGGAGCTGTTTTTT.

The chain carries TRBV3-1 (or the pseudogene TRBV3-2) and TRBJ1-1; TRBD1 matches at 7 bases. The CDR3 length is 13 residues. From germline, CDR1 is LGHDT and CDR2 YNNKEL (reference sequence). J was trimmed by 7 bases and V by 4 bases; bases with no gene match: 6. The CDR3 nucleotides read TGTGCCAGCAGCCGGGGACAGAGAAATGAAGCTTTCTTT. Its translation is CASSRGQRNEAFF.

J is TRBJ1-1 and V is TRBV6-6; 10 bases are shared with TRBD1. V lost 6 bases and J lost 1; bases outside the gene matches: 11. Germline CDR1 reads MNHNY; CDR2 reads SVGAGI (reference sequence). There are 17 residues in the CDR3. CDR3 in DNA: TGTGCCAGCAGCCGAACCGGGACAGGGGTCCCGAACACTGAAGCTTTCTTT. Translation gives CASSRTGTGVPNTEAFF.

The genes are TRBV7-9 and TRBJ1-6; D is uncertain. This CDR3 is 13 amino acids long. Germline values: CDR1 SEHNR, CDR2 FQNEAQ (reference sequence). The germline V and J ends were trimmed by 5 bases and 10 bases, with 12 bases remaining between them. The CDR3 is CASSLEAGSPLHF. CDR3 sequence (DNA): TGTGCCAGCAGCCTAGAGGCCGGGTCACCCCTCCACTTT.

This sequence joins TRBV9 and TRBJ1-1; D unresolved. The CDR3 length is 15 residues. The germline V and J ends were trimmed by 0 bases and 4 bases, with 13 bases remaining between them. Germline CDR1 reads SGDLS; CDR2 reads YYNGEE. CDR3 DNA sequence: TGTGCCAGCAGCGTAGGGTTTGAAAGGAGCACTGAAGCTTTCTTT. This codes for CASSVGFERSTEAFF.

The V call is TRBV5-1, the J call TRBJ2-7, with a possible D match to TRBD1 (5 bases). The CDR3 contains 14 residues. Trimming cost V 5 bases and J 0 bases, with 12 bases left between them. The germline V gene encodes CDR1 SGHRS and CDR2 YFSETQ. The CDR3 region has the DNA TGCGCCAGCAGGGAGTGGGGCGACTCCTACGAGCAGTACTTC. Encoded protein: CASREWGDSYEQYF.

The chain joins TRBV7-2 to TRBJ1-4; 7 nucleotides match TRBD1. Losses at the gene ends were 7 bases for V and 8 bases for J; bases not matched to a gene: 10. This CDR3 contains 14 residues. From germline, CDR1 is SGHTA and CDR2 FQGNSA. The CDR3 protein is CASTRQGSGEKLFF. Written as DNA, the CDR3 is TGTGCCAGCACCCGACAGGGATCAGGCGAAAAACTGTTTTTT.

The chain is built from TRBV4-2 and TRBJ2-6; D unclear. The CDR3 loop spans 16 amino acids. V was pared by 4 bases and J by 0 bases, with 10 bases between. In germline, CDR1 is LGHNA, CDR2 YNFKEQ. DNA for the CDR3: TGTGCCAGCAGCCCGAGAAGTGCCTCTGGGGCCAACGTCCTGACTTTC. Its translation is CASSPRSASGANVLTF.

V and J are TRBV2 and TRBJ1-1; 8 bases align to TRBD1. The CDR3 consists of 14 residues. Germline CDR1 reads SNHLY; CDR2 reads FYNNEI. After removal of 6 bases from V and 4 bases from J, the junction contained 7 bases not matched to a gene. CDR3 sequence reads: CASRGGQAFTEAFF. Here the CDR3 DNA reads TGTGCCAGCAGGGGGGGACAGGCCTTCACTGAAGCTTTCTTT.

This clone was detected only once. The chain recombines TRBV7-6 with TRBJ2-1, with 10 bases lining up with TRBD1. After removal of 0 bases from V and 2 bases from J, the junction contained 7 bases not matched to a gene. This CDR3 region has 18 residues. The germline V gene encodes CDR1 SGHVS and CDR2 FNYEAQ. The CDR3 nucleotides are TGTGCCAGCAGCTTAGCCGTGGACAGGGGGTCCGCCTACAATGAGCAGTTCTTC. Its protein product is CASSLAVDRGSAYNEQFF.

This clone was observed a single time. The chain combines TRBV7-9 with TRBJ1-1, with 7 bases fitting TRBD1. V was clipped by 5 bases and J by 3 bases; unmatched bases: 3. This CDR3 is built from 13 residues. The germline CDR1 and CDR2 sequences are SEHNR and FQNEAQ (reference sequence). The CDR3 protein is CASSRGTDTEAFF. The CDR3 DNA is TGTGCCAGCAGCCGGGGGACAGACACTGAAGCTTTCTTT.